This T cell receptor (beta chain) emerged from a study of blood T cell repertoires in COVID-19. Germline V gives CDR1 LNHDA, CDR2 SQIVND (reference sequence). CDR3 size: 17 residues. V gave up 8 bases and J gave up 7 bases; unmatched junction bases: 17. TCRdb's table, derived via immunoSEQ multiplex PCR, lists solely in-frame clones and lacks some. The table lists 29,000 or so clones, approximately 80% of them singletons, with 35% to 55% in the top ten. The sequence was collected from a woman in her sixties or seventies with acute or convalescent COVID-19. Sequenced material: peripheral blood. The chain joins TRBV19 to TRBJ2-2; 9 bases match TRBD2. CDR3 residues: CASSLLAGAIGSGELFF. For the CDR3, the DNA is TGTGCCAGTTCCCTTTTAGCGGGAGCCATCGGGAGCGGGGAGCTGTTTTTT.